The rows below give T cell receptor beta chains drawn from one sample of a study of tumor and adjacent non-tumor tissue in lung cancer. TCRdb used MiXCR to reprocess the multiplex PCR reads, holding one entry per CDR3 protein. The sample lists about 200,000 distinct CDR3 sequences; 71% were seen once. What was sequenced was lung tumor tissue. The receptors originated from a man between 60 and 75 years old with non-small cell lung cancer. CDR3s include the opening cysteine and the closing phenylalanine or tryptophan. The order of the fields is J gene, D gene, V gene, clone size, CDR3 DNA, CDR3 protein. The D gene is left open where the match is weak. Clone size is shown for a subset of rows, as once, few, many or a class of expanded clone.

J gene: TRBJ2-7
D gene: TRBD2
V gene: TRBV20-1
clone size: -
CDR3 DNA: TGCAGTGCTCACGGGGGGGCCTCCTACGAGCAGTACTTC
CDR3 protein: CSAHGGASYEQYF

J gene: TRBJ1-1
D gene: -
V gene: TRBV20-1
clone size: many
CDR3 DNA: TGCAGTGCTAGTTATCAGGGGCGCGAAGCTTTCTTT
CDR3 protein: CSASYQGREAFF

J gene: TRBJ1-6
D gene: -
V gene: TRBV28
clone size: -
CDR3 DNA: TGTGACAGCAGTTTAGCAGGGAACTATTCACCCCTTCACTTT
CDR3 protein: CDSSLAGNYSPLHF

J gene: TRBJ1-6
D gene: -
V gene: TRBV4-2
clone size: -
CDR3 DNA: TGTGCCAGCGGCCAAGCTCACGGGGCAGGTTTACCCCTCCACTTT
CDR3 protein: CASGQAHGAGLPLHF

J gene: TRBJ2-3
D gene: -
V gene: TRBV6-5
clone size: -
CDR3 DNA: TGTGCCAGCAATGCCGTCGGGAGACGAGGAGAAGATACGCAGTATTTT
CDR3 protein: CASNAVGRRGEDTQYF

J gene: TRBJ2-1
D gene: -
V gene: TRBV7-2
clone size: -
CDR3 DNA: TGTGCCAGCAGTTTAGATCATGAGTTATACTATGAGCAGTTCTTC
CDR3 protein: CASSLDHELYYEQFF

J gene: TRBJ2-5
D gene: -
V gene: TRBV6-5
clone size: -
CDR3 DNA: TGTGCCAGCATGCCAGGGTGGGGGTACCAAGAGACCCACTACTTC
CDR3 protein: CASMPGWGYQETHYF

J gene: TRBJ2-3
D gene: -
V gene: TRBV10-1
clone size: -
CDR3 DNA: TGCGCCAGCAGTGAGTCCCTTGTGGGGGGAACAGATACGCAGTATTTT
CDR3 protein: CASSESLVGGTDTQYF

J gene: TRBJ2-2
D gene: TRBD2
V gene: TRBV12-3/TRBV12-4
clone size: once
CDR3 DNA: TGTACTAGCAGAGTTAGCGGGAGGGTATCGGCCGGGGAGCTGTTTTTT
CDR3 protein: CTSRVSGRVSAGELFF

J gene: TRBJ1-2
D gene: TRBD1
V gene: TRBV6-4
clone size: -
CDR3 DNA: TGTGCCAGCAGTGACCCGGACAGGGGGACCTATGGCTACACTTTC
CDR3 protein: CASSDPDRGTYGYTF

J gene: TRBJ1-5
D gene: -
V gene: TRBV5-6
clone size: -
CDR3 DNA: TGTGCCAGCAGCGTCTCCGGGGCCTGGGGATATAGCAATCAGCCCCAGCATTTT
CDR3 protein: CASSVSGAWGYSNQPQHF

J gene: TRBJ2-7
D gene: -
V gene: TRBV11-2
clone size: few
CDR3 DNA: TGTGCCAGCAGCTTAGCGGGGGCGCTATCCGAGCAGTACTTC
CDR3 protein: CASSLAGALSEQYF

J gene: TRBJ2-7
D gene: -
V gene: TRBV6-2/TRBV6-3
clone size: -
CDR3 DNA: TGTGCCAGCAGTTACTCGACAGATGTCTACGAGCAGTACTTC
CDR3 protein: CASSYSTDVYEQYF

J gene: TRBJ1-4
D gene: -
V gene: TRBV28
clone size: -
CDR3 DNA: TGTGCCAGCAGTTTTTTCGGGCAAAAACTGTTTTTT
CDR3 protein: CASSFFGQKLFF

J gene: TRBJ2-5
D gene: -
V gene: TRBV12-3/TRBV12-4
clone size: -
CDR3 DNA: TGTGTCAGCAGTTTTGAACTTCAAGAGACCCAGTACTTC
CDR3 protein: CVSSFELQETQYF

J gene: TRBJ2-7
D gene: -
V gene: TRBV20-1
clone size: -
CDR3 DNA: TGCAGTGTCGTTCAGGATCCCTCCTACGAGCAATACTTC
CDR3 protein: CSVVQDPSYEQYF

J gene: TRBJ1-2
D gene: -
V gene: TRBV6-2/TRBV6-3
clone size: once
CDR3 DNA: TGTGCCAGCAGAAGGACGGGTAACTATGTCTACACCTTC
CDR3 protein: CASRRTGNYVYTF

J gene: TRBJ1-6
D gene: -
V gene: TRBV20-1
clone size: once
CDR3 DNA: TGCAGTGCTAGAGATGGAAAGAATACACCCCTCCATTTT
CDR3 protein: CSARDGKNTPLHF

J gene: TRBJ1-5
D gene: -
V gene: TRBV6-2/TRBV6-3
clone size: once
CDR3 DNA: TGTGCCTGCAGTTACTCGAAGGACAGTAGAGTACATCAGCCCCAGCATTTT
CDR3 protein: CACSYSKDSRVHQPQHF

J gene: TRBJ2-5
D gene: -
V gene: TRBV11-3
clone size: -
CDR3 DNA: TGTGTCAGCAGCAAACTCGGGGCCTTGTGGGATACCCAGTACTTC
CDR3 protein: CVSSKLGALWDTQYF

J gene: TRBJ1-1
D gene: -
V gene: TRBV11-2
clone size: -
CDR3 DNA: TGTGCCAACAGCCTAGCCGGAGTGGAGTGCCCCCTCTCTGATGCTTTCTTT
CDR3 protein: CANSLAGVECPLSDAFF

J gene: TRBJ2-7
D gene: -
V gene: TRBV24-1
clone size: -
CDR3 DNA: TGTGCCACCAGTGATTTATACTCCGGATTCGAAGAGCAGTACTTC
CDR3 protein: CATSDLYSGFEEQYF

J gene: TRBJ2-6
D gene: -
V gene: TRBV20-1
clone size: once
CDR3 DNA: TGCAGTGCTAAACAGAACTCTGGGGCCGACGTCCTGACTTTC
CDR3 protein: CSAKQNSGADVLTF

J gene: TRBJ2-5
D gene: TRBD2
V gene: TRBV4-1
clone size: -
CDR3 DNA: TGCGCCAGCAGCCAGGGGACTAGCAGAGAGACCCAGTACTTC
CDR3 protein: CASSQGTSRETQYF

J gene: TRBJ2-6
D gene: TRBD2
V gene: TRBV20-1
clone size: -
CDR3 DNA: TGCAGTGCTAGGGGGGGGGAATCTGGGGCCAACGTCCTGACTTTC
CDR3 protein: CSARGGESGANVLTF

J gene: TRBJ2-5
D gene: -
V gene: TRBV6-2/TRBV6-3
clone size: -
CDR3 DNA: TGTGCCAGCAGAAAAAGCAGGGGTATAGAGACCCAGAACTTC
CDR3 protein: CASRKSRGIETQNF

J gene: TRBJ2-5
D gene: -
V gene: TRBV12-3/TRBV12-4
clone size: -
CDR3 DNA: TGTGCCGGCAGTTTATCGCCCCAAGAGACCCAGTACTTC
CDR3 protein: CAGSLSPQETQYF

J gene: TRBJ1-4
D gene: -
V gene: TRBV5-6
clone size: -
CDR3 DNA: TGTGCCAGAAGCTTGAGGTGGTTGGGAGGCGAAAAACTGTTTTTT
CDR3 protein: CARSLRWLGGEKLFF

J gene: TRBJ2-7
D gene: TRBD1
V gene: TRBV7-9
clone size: once
CDR3 DNA: TGTGCCAGCGGCTCCCTTGGACAGGGGTCCTACGAGCAGTACTTC
CDR3 protein: CASGSLGQGSYEQYF